The T cell receptor (beta chain) described here comes from a study of cytomegalovirus exposure and HLA in healthy donors. Across the study: Earlier, approximately 180 million T cells were analyzed, and some 120 million unique TCR beta sequences were found among them.

Amplification used 60 Vbeta primers and 13 Jbeta primers. TCRdb keeps only in-frame clones here, not all; method: immunoSEQ multiplex PCR. The sample carries under 70,000 clones, approximately 82% recorded once. Sequencing was performed on PBMCs. This clonotype originated in a man aged 50 or older in good health and CMV-seronegative.

The CDR3 DNA follows: TGTGCCAGCAGTTTTCGTCTTCAGGGTGGTAATGGCTACACCTTC. Its protein is CASSFRLQGGNGYTF. The V gene is TRBV28, the J gene TRBJ1-2, with a tentative D call TRBD1 (5 bases). V lost 3 bases and J lost 6, with 17 bases in between. Germline V gene lookup returns CDR1 MDHEN and CDR2 SYDVKM. The CDR3 contains 15 residues.